Presented here are 11 T cell receptor beta chains from one specimen sequenced in a study of control samples from healthy donors and cancer patients. Profiled with immunoSEQ multiplex PCR; TCRdb holds only in-frame clones, not every one. The sample yields under 450,000 clones, about nine tenths seen once. Sequencing used PBMCs. Receptor source: a man aged 40-49 years with head and neck cancer.

V and J are TRBV27 and TRBJ2-7; D is possibly TRBD2 (5 bases). The CDR3 extends over 13 amino acids. Trimming took 3 bases from V and 9 from J, leaving 15 bases between them. CDR1 is MNHEY, CDR2 SMNVEV, per germline (reference sequence). The CDR3, as DNA: TGTGCCAGCAGTTTGGTACGGGGAGACGCGCAGTACTTC. Amino acid sequence: CASSLVRGDAQYF.

CDR3 sequence reads: CAWSLRAEQYF. In DNA form, the CDR3 reads TGTGCCTGGAGTCTCAGGGCCGAGCAGTACTTC. The chain joins TRBV30 to TRBJ2-7; TRBD1 might be the D (5 bases). The length of the CDR3 is 11 residues. Germline values: CDR1 GTSNPN, CDR2 SVGIG (reference sequence). Trimming took 2 bases from V and 6 from J, leaving 8 bases between them. The full variable domain, completed using reference TRBV30 and TRBJ2-7, is SQTIHQWPATLVQPVGSPLSLECTVEGTSNPNLYWYRQAAGRGLQLLFYSVGIGQISSEVPQNLSASRPQDRQFILSSKKLLLSDSGFYLCAWSLRAEQYFGPGTRLTVT.

This clone was detected only once. The V gene is TRBV29-1, the J gene TRBJ1-2; possibly TRBD1 for D (6 bases). Germline CDR1 and CDR2: SQVTM and ANQGSEA. Trimming shortened V by 5 bases and J by 7 bases, and 23 bases separated the two germline ends. The CDR3 is 15 amino acids. The CDR3, as DNA: TGCAGCGTTAGTTTGTCGTGGGGGGGCGCCCCTGGCTACACCTTC. Translation gives CSVSLSWGGAPGYTF.

The chain links TRBV9 to TRBJ1-1; D not resolved. Trimming left V 3 bases short and J 0 bases short, with 3 bases between. The CDR3 totals 12 residues. Germline V CDR1 and CDR2: SGDLS, YYNGEE. CDR3 sequence reads: CASSAVNTEAFF. DNA for the CDR3: TGTGCCAGCAGCGCGGTGAACACTGAAGCTTTCTTT.

The chain couples TRBV9 to TRBJ1-2; a possible D gene is TRBD1 (5 bases). The germline V and J ends were trimmed by 1 base and 3 bases, with 10 bases remaining between them. Per germline, CDR1 SGDLS and CDR2 YYNGEE. There are 14 residues in the CDR3. CDR3 loop: CASSVSPQDYGYTF. The CDR3 coding sequence is TGTGCCAGCAGCGTATCCCCACAGGACTATGGCTACACCTTC.

The chain joins TRBV12-5 to TRBJ1-2; tentatively, D is TRBD1 (5 bases). Germline V gives CDR1 LGHNT, CDR2 FRNRAP. V shed 2 bases and J shed 9 bases, with 16 bases lying between them. CDR3 length: 14 residues. For the CDR3, the DNA is TGTGCTAGTGGTTTGCTCACCTGGGGGGGAAGCTACACCTTC. As protein: CASGLLTWGGSYTF.

The genes are TRBV9 and TRBJ2-1, with a possible D match to TRBD2 (5 bases). CDR1 SGDLS and CDR2 YYNGEE come from the germline V gene. The CDR3 contains 15 residues. V gave up 4 bases and J gave up 0 bases, with 11 bases separating them. The CDR3 region is CASSLTTSSYNEQFF. Here the CDR3 DNA reads TGTGCCAGCAGCTTGACTACCTCCTCCTACAATGAGCAGTTCTTC.

The V gene is TRBV5-1, the J gene TRBJ2-4; 7 nucleotides match TRBD2. Looked up from germline, CDR1 is SGHRS and CDR2 is YFSETQ. This CDR3 is built from 14 residues. Germline trimming cut 0 bases from V and 7 bases from J; bases unmatched to any gene: 4. CDR3 in amino acids: CASSLGEGPNIQYF. The CDR3 bases are TGCGCCAGCAGCTTGGGGGAGGGTCCCAACATTCAGTACTTC.

About this clone: The identical CDR3 is also encoded by other nucleotide sequences in the sample. The chain carries TRBV9 and TRBJ2-2, with D possibly TRBD1 on 5 matching bases. The CDR3 runs to 14 residues. V was clipped by 2 bases and J by 2 bases, with 7 bases between them. Germline CDR1 is SGDLS and CDR2 is YYNGEE. The CDR3 region is CASSVQGNTGELFF. Written as DNA, the CDR3 is TGTGCCAGCAGCGTTCAGGGAAACACCGGGGAGCTGTTTTTT.

The V gene is TRBV24-1, the J gene TRBJ1-3; D is uncertain. The V end lost 9 bases, the J end lost 3 bases, and 23 bases lay between the germline ends. Germline assignment: CDR1 KGHDR and CDR2 SFDVKD. The CDR3 sequence is 17 residues long. The CDR3 region is CATVPVPGSPFGNTIYF. The CDR3 DNA reads TGTGCCACCGTGCCCGTTCCGGGGTCGCCCTTTGGAAACACCATATATTTT.

The chain uses TRBV2 and TRBJ2-5, with D hard to call. V lost 7 bases to trimming and J lost 1 base, with 13 bases between them. The CDR3 spans 14 residues. Germline V CDR1 and CDR2: SNHLY, FYNNEI. CDR3 coding DNA: TGTGCCAGCAAAAGGGAAGGACGCCAAGAGACCCAGTACTTC. Its translation: CASKREGRQETQYF.